Below, 28 T cell receptor beta chains from the same sample are listed, as sequenced in a study of T cell repertoires in cytomegalovirus infection. No antigen has been identified for these receptors. TCRdb called the reads again in MiXCR, with one record for every CDR3 protein. The sample shows some 700,000 distinct CDR3 sequences, 30% to 35% of them seen only once. The material sequenced was cultured PBMCs, taken from culture after CMV antigen stimulation. These receptors were obtained from a human donor in good health (CMV status not recorded). Some clones in this sample may be carry-over from other donors' samples.

The chain's CDR3 is CSASPGSTEAFF. The CDR3 region has the DNA TGCAGTGCTTCACCAGGGAGTACTGAAGCTTTCTTT. V usage is TRBV20-1 and J usage is TRBJ1-1, with D tentatively TRBD1 (5 bases). Trimming removed 5 bases at V and 5 bases at J, with 12 bases between. The CDR3 has 12 residues. Germline CDR1 and CDR2: DFQATT and SNEGSKA (reference sequence).

The chain has TRBV6-6 and TRBJ1-4; unclear D gene. CDR1 and CDR2 (germline): MNHNY, SVGAGI (reference sequence). The CDR3 length is 14 residues. The ends were cut back, 6 bases at V and 5 bases at J, with 13 bases in the middle. The CDR3 nucleotides are TGTGCCAGCAGCCCCGGACGCGGGAATGAAAAACTGTTTTTT. It codes for CASSPGRGNEKLFF.

In its sample, this clonotype was seen a few times. This rearrangement joins TRBV6-5 to TRBJ1-2, with D possibly TRBD1 on 6 matching bases. V was pared by 6 bases and J by 3 bases, with 17 bases between. Germline V gene lookup returns CDR1 MNHEY and CDR2 SVGAGI. The CDR3 is 15 amino acids. In nucleotides, the CDR3 is TGTGCCAGCAGAGGGGCGGGGGGGCTCGACTATGGCTACACCTTC. It is translated as CASRGAGGLDYGYTF.

The genes are TRBV27 and TRBJ2-3, with 8 bases lining up with TRBD2. The CDR3 has 18 amino acids. The V segment lost 0 bases and the J segment 2 bases; nucleotides outside the gene matches: 10. CDR1 MNHEY and CDR2 SMNVEV come from the germline V gene (reference sequence). CDR3 sequence reads: CASSLSPGGPLLTDTQYF. The CDR3 DNA follows: TGTGCCAGCAGTTTATCCCCGGGAGGGCCTCTTCTCACAGATACGCAGTATTTT.

This chain links TRBV20-1 with TRBJ1-4; the D is unclear. CDR3 length: 14 residues. The germline gives CDR1 DFQATT, CDR2 SNEGSKA (reference sequence). Between the trimmed V and J ends, which lost 0 bases and 8 bases, there was a span of 13 bases. The CDR3 DNA is TGCAGTGCTAGAGATCATGCGGGCGGGGAAAAACTGTTTTTT. This codes for CSARDHAGGEKLFF.

This clonotype has more than one count but fewer than ten. V usage is TRBV28 and J usage is TRBJ2-4, with D maybe TRBD2 (5 bases). Germline V lookup: CDR1 MDHEN, CDR2 SYDVKM. This CDR3 region has 15 residues. Trimming took off 6 bases at V and 5 bases at J, with 17 bases between the two ends. CDR3 nucleotides: TGTGCCAGCAGCGCCCCGGATGGGAGCCAAAACATTCAGTACTTC. As protein: CASSAPDGSQNIQYF.

The gene calls are TRBV19 and TRBJ2-5; D unresolved. The CDR3 is 16 residues long. Germline V gives CDR1 LNHDA, CDR2 SQIVND (reference sequence). The V end was cut by 2 bases, the J end by 2 bases, with 15 bases between. CDR3 sequence: CASSINRRQRQETQYF. CDR3 in DNA: TGTGCCAGTAGTATAAATCGCCGGCAAAGACAAGAGACCCAGTACTTC.

This clonotype was counted only a few times. The chain couples TRBV4-1 to TRBJ1-2; D is uncertain. Germline V lookup: CDR1 MGHRA, CDR2 YSYEKL. Trimming took 0 bases from V and 2 from J, leaving 10 bases between them. The length of the CDR3 is 15 residues. CDR3 coding DNA: TGCGCCAGCAGCCAAGATTGGAAGGAGAACTATGGCTACACCTTC. Translating it yields CASSQDWKENYGYTF.

V gene TRBV7-9 combines with J gene TRBJ2-3, with D hard to call. CDR3 length: 15 amino acids. The ends were cut back, 4 bases at V and 7 bases at J, with 18 bases in the middle. Germline V gene lookup returns CDR1 SEHNR and CDR2 FQNEAQ (reference sequence). The CDR3 region has the DNA TGTGCCAGCAGCTCAACCGGGCTCAACCCCTATACGCAGTATTTT. Translated, it gives CASSSTGLNPYTQYF.

This rearrangement joins TRBV12-3 or TRBV12-4 to TRBJ2-5; no reliable D call. CDR3 size: 12 residues. V was cut by 5 bases and J by 5 bases, with 9 bases left in between. The CDR3 sequence: CASSESAETQYF. CDR3 bases: TGTGCCAGCAGTGAATCTGCGGAGACCCAGTACTTC.

This chain links TRBV20-1 with TRBJ2-7, with D perhaps matching TRBD2 (6 bases). This CDR3 comprises 11 residues. CDR1 and CDR2 (germline): DFQATT, SNEGSKA (reference sequence). V shed 3 bases and J shed 6 bases, with 9 bases lying between them. The CDR3 DNA sequence: TGCAGTGCTAGTGTGACTAGCGAGCAGTACTTC. Protein: CSASVTSEQYF.

This clonotype appeared many times. The chain links TRBV7-6 to TRBJ2-1; 9 bases align to TRBD2. The germline V gene encodes CDR1 SGHVS and CDR2 FNYEAQ. Trimming took 5 bases from V and 5 from J; bases not matched to a gene: 4. This CDR3 spans 14 amino acids. CDR3 coding DNA: TGTGCCAGCAGCCCCGGACTAGCGAACAATGAGCAGTTCTTC. It encodes CASSPGLANNEQFF.

The chain couples TRBV15 to TRBJ2-1; 10 nucleotides agree with TRBD1. The germline CDR1 and CDR2 sequences are LNHNV and YYDKDF (reference sequence). The J segment lost 8 bases and the V segment lost 0 bases, leaving 7 bases of the junction unmatched. The CDR3 extends over 16 amino acids. The CDR3 spells CATSRDRGQGTDEQFF. The CDR3 coding sequence is TGTGCCACCAGCAGAGATAGGGGACAGGGGACCGATGAGCAGTTCTTC.

This clonotype was picked up a small number of times. The V call is TRBV7-2, the J call TRBJ2-1; 9 bases agree with TRBD1. After removal of 5 bases from V and 4 bases from J, the junction contained 6 bases not matched to a gene. Germline V gene lookup returns CDR1 SGHTA and CDR2 FQGNSA. This CDR3 has 15 residues. The CDR3 DNA reads as TGTGCCAGCAGCCCACAGGGGGCCTATTACAATGAGCAGTTCTTC. Encoded protein: CASSPQGAYYNEQFF.

To note about this clonotype: At one end, the junction sequence differs from germline, possibly due to a read error. The V and J genes are TRBV2 and TRBJ2-1; 8 nucleotides line up with TRBD2. The CDR3 contains 16 residues. The germline gives CDR1 SNHLY, CDR2 FYNNEI. The CDR3 protein is CASREALQGTRGEQFF. CDR3 in DNA: TGTGCCAGCAGAGAAGCGCTTCAGGGGACTAGGGGTGAGCAGTTCTTC.

There are a few counts of this clonotype. V is TRBV20-1 and J is TRBJ2-7; D is unresolved. Germline V gives CDR1 DFQATT, CDR2 SNEGSKA (reference sequence). V was cut by 6 bases and J by 0 bases, with 15 bases left in between. The CDR3 has 14 residues. CDR3 loop: CSASIYPLSYEQYF. The CDR3, as DNA: TGCAGTGCCAGCATCTACCCCCTCTCCTACGAGCAGTACTTC.

The sample holds a few counts of this clonotype. CDR3 protein: CASISGGGNEQFF. The CDR3 DNA reads as TGTGCCAGCATTAGCGGTGGGGGGAATGAGCAGTTCTTC. The rearrangement joins TRBV6-6 to TRBJ2-1, with a tentative D call TRBD2 (6 bases). Trimming removed 7 bases from V and 7 bases from J, with 14 bases in between. The CDR3 loop spans 13 amino acids. Germline values: CDR1 MNHNY, CDR2 SVGAGI (reference sequence).

The rearrangement joins TRBV28 to TRBJ1-6, with D perhaps matching TRBD1 (5 bases). Germline V gene lookup returns CDR1 MDHEN and CDR2 SYDVKM. V was shortened by 8 bases and J by 6 bases, with 14 bases between the two germline ends. The CDR3 runs to 14 residues. The CDR3 is CASGGLRANSPLHF. The CDR3 nucleotides read TGTGCCAGCGGGGGGTTGAGGGCTAATTCACCCCTCCACTTT.

This chain joins TRBV12-3 or TRBV12-4 and TRBJ2-7, with 10 bases that match TRBD2. The trim removed 10 bases at V and 0 bases at J, leaving 9 bases unmatched. The CDR3 is made up of 15 amino acids. For the CDR3, the DNA is TGTGCCACCGCACCCTCTAGCGGGAGCTCCTACGAGCAGTACTTC. Protein sequence: CATAPSSGSSYEQYF.

The gene calls are TRBV6-2 or TRBV6-3 and TRBJ2-3, with 7 positions matching TRBD2. CDR1 and CDR2 from the germline V gene are MNHEY and SVGEGT. J was trimmed by 1 base and V by 5 bases; bases with no gene match: 6. The CDR3 has 15 residues. Here the CDR3 reads CASSRGRWGTDTQYF. The CDR3 region has the DNA TGTGCCAGCAGTCGCGGGAGATGGGGCACAGATACGCAGTATTTT.

This rearrangement joins TRBV6-5 to TRBJ1-1; D is uncertain. The CDR3 runs to 14 residues. V was cut by 1 base and J by 6 bases, with 12 bases left in between. Germline V gene sequence: CDR1 MNHEY, CDR2 SVGAGI. This chain's CDR3 is CASSYWAGAPEAFF. Here the CDR3 DNA reads TGTGCCAGCAGTTACTGGGCTGGAGCTCCTGAAGCTTTCTTT.

The chain combines TRBV7-4 with TRBJ2-2; tentative D call: TRBD1 (6 bases). Trimming cost V 4 bases and J 3 bases, with 12 bases left between them. The germline V gene has CDR1 SGHVT and CDR2 SQSDAQ. The CDR3 has 15 amino acids. The CDR3 DNA reads TGTGCCAGCAGCTACAGGGTGGAGGACACCGGGGAGCTGTTTTTT. This encodes CASSYRVEDTGELFF.

A single count supports this clonotype. The chain carries TRBV7-6 and TRBJ1-2; 10 nucleotides line up with TRBD1. The CDR3 has 16 residues. The trim removed 5 bases at V and 5 bases at J, leaving 11 bases unmatched. Looked up from germline, CDR1 is SGHVS and CDR2 is FNYEAQ. The CDR3 sequence is CASSPLSTGGAYGYTF. The CDR3 nucleotides are TGTGCCAGCAGCCCGCTTTCGACAGGGGGCGCGTATGGCTACACCTTC. The complete variable domain, with remaining parts taken from reference TRBV7-6 and TRBJ1-2, reads GAGVSQSPRYKVTKRGQDVALRCDPISGHVSLYWYRQALGQGPEFLTYFNYEAQQDKSGLPNDRFSAERPEGSISTLTIQRTEQRDSAMYRCASSPLSTGGAYGYTFGSGTRLTVV.

V gene TRBV12-3 or TRBV12-4 combines with J gene TRBJ2-1; D may match TRBD1 or TRBD2 (5 bases each). The V end was cut by 8 bases, the J end by 5 bases, with 22 bases between. The CDR3 is 16 residues long. The CDR3 DNA reads as TGTGCCAGCCTCAGCGGAACTAGGTGGGGGAACAATGAGCAGTTCTTC. Protein: CASLSGTRWGNNEQFF.

This clonotype appeared a few times. This chain uses TRBV6-6 with TRBJ2-3; 7 bases are a match to TRBD2. CDR1 is MNHNY and CDR2 is SVGAGI in the germline V gene (reference sequence). This CDR3 comprises 15 residues. V dropped 5 bases and J dropped 4; count of bases not matched to a gene: 9. The DNA for the CDR3 is TGTGCCAGCAGTAGGGGCGGGGAGGGCGCAGATACGCAGTATTTT. It is translated as CASSRGGEGADTQYF.

This clonotype was found a few times. V usage is TRBV7-6 and J usage is TRBJ2-3; 10 bases line up with TRBD2. The CDR3 loop spans 17 amino acids. The germline gives CDR1 SGHVS, CDR2 FNYEAQ. Trimming took 2 bases from V and 1 from J; bases not matched to a gene: 6. CDR3 bases: TGTGCCAGCAGCTTATTAGCGGGAGGTGTCGGCACAGATACGCAGTATTTT. Amino acid sequence: CASSLLAGGVGTDTQYF.

This clonotype was seen more than once but under ten times. The CDR3 DNA is TGCAGTGCTAGAGACCCTTGGACTAGCGGGAGTCAAAGCTCCTACAATGAGCAGTTCTTC. Its translation: CSARDPWTSGSQSSYNEQFF. The chain recombines TRBV20-1 with TRBJ2-1; 13 bases are a match to TRBD2. The V gene end was trimmed by 0 bases and the J gene end by 0 bases; junction bases not matched to a gene: 11. Looked up from germline, CDR1 is DFQATT and CDR2 is SNEGSKA (reference sequence). The CDR3 spans 20 residues.

V is TRBV19 and J is TRBJ2-7, with D possibly being TRBD1 or TRBD2 (5 bases each). The germline V and J ends were trimmed by 3 bases and 5 bases, with 11 bases remaining between them. The germline V gene has CDR1 LNHDA and CDR2 SQIVND (reference sequence). The CDR3 has 13 amino acids. The CDR3 DNA is TGTGCCAGTAGTATTTATCGGGGCGACGAGCAGTACTTC. As protein: CASSIYRGDEQYF.